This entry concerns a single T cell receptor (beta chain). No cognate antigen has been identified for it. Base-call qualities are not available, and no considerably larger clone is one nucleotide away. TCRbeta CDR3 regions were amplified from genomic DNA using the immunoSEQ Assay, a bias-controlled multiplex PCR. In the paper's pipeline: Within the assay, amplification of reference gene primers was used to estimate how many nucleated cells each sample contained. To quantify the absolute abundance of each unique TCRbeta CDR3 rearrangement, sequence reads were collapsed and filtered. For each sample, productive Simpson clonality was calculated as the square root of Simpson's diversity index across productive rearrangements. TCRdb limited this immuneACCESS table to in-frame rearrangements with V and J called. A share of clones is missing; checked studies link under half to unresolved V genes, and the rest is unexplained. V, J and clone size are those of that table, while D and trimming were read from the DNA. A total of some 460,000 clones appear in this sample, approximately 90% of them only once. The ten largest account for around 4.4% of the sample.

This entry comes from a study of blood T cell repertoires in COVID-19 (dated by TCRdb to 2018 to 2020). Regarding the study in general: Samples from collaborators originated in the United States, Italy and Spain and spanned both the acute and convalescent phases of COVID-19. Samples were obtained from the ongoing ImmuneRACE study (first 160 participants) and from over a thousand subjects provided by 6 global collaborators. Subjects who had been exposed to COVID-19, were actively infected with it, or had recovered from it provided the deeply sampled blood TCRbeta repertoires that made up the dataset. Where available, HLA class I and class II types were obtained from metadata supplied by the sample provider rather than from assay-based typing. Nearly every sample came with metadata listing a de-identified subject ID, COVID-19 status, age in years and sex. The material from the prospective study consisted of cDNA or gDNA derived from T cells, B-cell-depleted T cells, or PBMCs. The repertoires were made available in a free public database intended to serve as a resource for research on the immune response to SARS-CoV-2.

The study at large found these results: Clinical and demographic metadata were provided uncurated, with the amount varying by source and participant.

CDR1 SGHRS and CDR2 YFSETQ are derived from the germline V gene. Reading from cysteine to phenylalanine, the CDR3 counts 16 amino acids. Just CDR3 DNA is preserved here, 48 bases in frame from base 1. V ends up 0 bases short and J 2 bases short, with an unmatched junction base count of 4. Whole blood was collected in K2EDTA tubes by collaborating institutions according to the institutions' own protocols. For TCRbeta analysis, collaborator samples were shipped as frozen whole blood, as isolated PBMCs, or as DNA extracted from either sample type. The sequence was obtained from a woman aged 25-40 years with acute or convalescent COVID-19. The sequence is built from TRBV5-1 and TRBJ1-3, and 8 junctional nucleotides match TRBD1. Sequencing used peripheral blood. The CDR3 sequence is CASSLDLDRAGNTIYF. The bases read TGCGCCAGCAGCTTGGACTTGGACAGGGCTGGAAACACCATATATTTT.